This T cell receptor (beta chain) was profiled in a study of blood T cell repertoires in COVID-19. About the study: Acute-phase and convalescent COVID-19 samples originated in the United States, Italy and Spain. In each case, the material was cDNA or gDNA derived from T cells, B-cell-depleted T cells, or PBMCs.

The CDR3 runs 15 residues. Germline CDR1 reads MDHEN; CDR2 reads SYDVKM. V lost 6 bases, J lost 4 bases, and 7 bases stayed unmatched. Original processing notes: The assay estimated nucleated cells by amplifying reference gene primers. Produced via immunoSEQ multiplex PCR; TCRdb's table is partial and in-frame only. The V and J calls and the clone size are those of that table, but D and trimming were determined from the DNA. The repertoire has around 200,000 clones, roughly 80% of them found once; the top ten carry 8% to 13%. With respect to this clone: Distinct nucleotide sequences in the sample also encode this CDR3.

The source material was peripheral blood. V usage is TRBV28 and J usage is TRBJ1-5; 9 bases are shared with TRBD1. This clonotype was obtained from an elderly woman with acute or convalescent COVID-19. The CDR3 protein is CASSTGGDGNQPQHF. DNA of the CDR3: TGTGCCAGCAGCACAGGGGGCGATGGTAATCAGCCCCAGCATTTT.